This T cell receptor (beta chain) was obtained from a study of identical twins. Study-wide results and limits: Within cord blood, abundant beta clonotypes carried fewer insertions, but memory repertoires showed no such trend. In beta out-of-frame sequences, the excess sharing between twins was weaker. Cross-sectional statistical analysis was relied on for the conclusions, without the same donors being followed.

V lost 5 bases and J lost 0, with 25 bases in between. The CDR3 runs 19 residues. CDR1 and CDR2 (germline): MNHEY, SMNVEV (reference sequence). Template switching supplied a universal primer site; unique molecular identifiers were carried on the cDNA. TCRdb analysed the 5' RACE reads with MiXCR anew, one entry per CDR3 protein. The sample has approximately 280,000 distinct CDR3 sequences; under 9.5% are singletons. This clonotype occurred many times. Its antigen is unknown. These same data were also listed under a study on yellow fever vaccine responses in identical twins.

Material for sequencing was memory (CD45RO+) T cells sorted from blood. The origin of this receptor is a woman between 18 and 30 years old in good health. This chain joins TRBV27 and TRBJ1-2; tentative D call: TRBD1 (6 bases). CDR3 bases: TGTGCCAGCAGTGTCCGATACCTCGGGGGGCTCATAGCTAACTATGGCTACACCTTC. It encodes CASSVRYLGGLIANYGYTF.